This paragraph reports one TCR beta chain. TCRdb's table, derived via immunoSEQ multiplex PCR, lists solely in-frame clones and lacks some. The data contain around 68,000 clones, about 97% of them singletons. The CDR3 extends over 14 amino acids. V gave up 8 bases and J gave up 0 bases; unmatched junction bases: 3. Germline loops: CDR1 SGHVS, CDR2 FNYEAQ. This specimen belongs to a study of technical replicates of blood from a few donors. The sequence was collected from a human donor in good health. The sequenced material came from T cells isolated from PBMCs. The rearrangement uses TRBV7-6 and TRBJ2-7, with 11 bases aligning to TRBD1. The CDR3 DNA reads TGTGCCAGCGGGGACAGGGGGTTCTCCTACGAGCAGTACTTC. Translated, it gives CASGDRGFSYEQYF.